One and the same sample provided the 2 T cell receptor beta chains below, sequenced in a study of T cell responses to AZD1222 COVID-19 vaccine. Only in-frame clones appear in the TCRdb table, and some are missing; sequencing was by immunoSEQ multiplex PCR. The table shows under 150,000 clones, with around nine tenths occurring only once. Sequencing used peripheral blood, obtained on day 0 of AZD1222 vaccination. The receptor set was obtained from an adult in good health.

The V call is TRBV10-3, the J call TRBJ2-3; D not resolved. The length of the CDR3 is 12 residues. Germline CDR1 is ENHRY and CDR2 is SYGVKD. V was trimmed by 8 bases and J by 2 bases, leaving 8 bases between them. DNA for the CDR3: TGTGCCATCGGTGGGGTCACAGATACGCAGTATTTT. This sequence encodes CAIGGVTDTQYF.

V usage is TRBV7-8 and J usage is TRBJ2-6; TRBD1 or TRBD2 may be the D gene (6 bases each). Germline lookup yields CDR1 SGHVS and CDR2 FQNEAQ. The CDR3 is made up of 17 amino acids. Trimming shortened V by 1 base and J by 0 bases, and 10 bases separated the two germline ends. The CDR3 is CASSLVGGSSGANVLTF. The CDR3 DNA reads as TGTGCCAGCAGCTTAGTGGGGGGCTCCTCTGGGGCCAACGTCCTGACTTTC. The entire variable domain, with the rest obtained from reference TRBV7-8 and TRBJ2-6, is as follows: GAGVSQSPRYKVAKRGQDVALRCDPISGHVSLFWYQQALGQGPEFLTYFQNEAQLDKSGLPSDRFFAERPEGSVSTLKIQRTQQEDSAVYLCASSLVGGSSGANVLTFGAGSRLTVL.